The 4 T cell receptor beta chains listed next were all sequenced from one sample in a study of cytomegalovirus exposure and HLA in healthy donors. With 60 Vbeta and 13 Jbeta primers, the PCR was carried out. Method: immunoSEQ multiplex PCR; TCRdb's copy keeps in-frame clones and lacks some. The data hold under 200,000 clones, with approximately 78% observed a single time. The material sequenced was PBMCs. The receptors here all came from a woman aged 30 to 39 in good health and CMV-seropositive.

DNA for the CDR3: TGTGCCAGCATCCTCAACAGGGGTGGCTATGGCTACACCTTC. Its translation: CASILNRGGYGYTF. This chain connects TRBV6-1 to TRBJ1-2, with 7 nucleotides matching TRBD1. From germline, CDR1 is MNHNS and CDR2 SASEGT. With 7 bases clipped from V and 4 bases from J, the junction kept 9 bases outside the gene matches. CDR3 length equals 14 residues.

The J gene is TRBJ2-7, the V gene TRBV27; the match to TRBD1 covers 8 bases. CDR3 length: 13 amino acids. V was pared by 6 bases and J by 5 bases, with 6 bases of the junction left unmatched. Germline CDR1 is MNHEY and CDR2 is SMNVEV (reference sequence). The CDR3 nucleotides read TGTGCCAGCAGAAGACAGGGGTCTCACGAGCAGTACTTC. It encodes CASRRQGSHEQYF.

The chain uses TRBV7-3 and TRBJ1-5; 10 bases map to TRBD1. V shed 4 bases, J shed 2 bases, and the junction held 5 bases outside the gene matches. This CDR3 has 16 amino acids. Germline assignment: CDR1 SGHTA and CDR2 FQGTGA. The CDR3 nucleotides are TGTGCCAGCAGCTACCGACAGGGGGCTGGCAATCAGCCCCAGCATTTT. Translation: CASSYRQGAGNQPQHF.

The CDR3: CASSLRGLGQVNTGELFF. DNA of the CDR3: TGTGCCAGCAGCTTACGGGGTCTAGGACAGGTGAACACCGGGGAGCTGTTTTTT. V and J are TRBV7-3 and TRBJ2-2; TRBD1 agrees at 7 bases. The V gene's germline CDR1 is SGHTA and CDR2 FQGTGA. J gave up 1 base and V 2 bases, and 10 bases lay outside the gene matches. CDR3 length equals 18 residues.